These T cell receptor beta chains were read from a single sample in a study of T cell responses to AZD1222 COVID-19 vaccine. Profiled with immunoSEQ multiplex PCR; TCRdb holds only in-frame clones, not every one. This sample has about 180,000 clones, with around nine tenths found just once. The input for sequencing was peripheral blood, taken on day 0 of AZD1222 vaccination. The receptors were gathered from an adult in good health. Both conserved end residues are part of each CDR3. The order of the fields is D gene, J gene, V gene, clone size, CDR3 protein, CDR3 DNA. A D gene is named only where the DNA matches it firmly. The size of a clone is reported for some rows only, either as once, few or many, or as a class for expanded clones.

NA | TRBJ2-2 | TRBV29-1 | NA | CSVDPWSTGELFF | TGCAGCGTTGACCCCTGGAGCACCGGGGAGCTGTTTTTT
NA | TRBJ1-1 | TRBV7-9 | NA | CASSSNTEAFF | TGTGCCAGCAGTTCAAACACTGAAGCTTTCTTT
NA | TRBJ2-7 | TRBV19 | NA | CASSSQGNFYEQYF | TGTGCCAGTAGTTCACAGGGAAATTTCTACGAGCAGTACTTC
NA | TRBJ1-1 | TRBV30 | NA | CAWSVYEAFF | TGTGCCTGGAGTGTCTACGAAGCTTTCTTT
TRBD1 | TRBJ1-4 | TRBV29-1 | NA | CSVADRGEVFF | TGCAGCGTTGCTGACAGGGGCGAGGTGTTTTTT
NA | TRBJ1-1 | TRBV6-5 | NA | CASSRAVMNTEAFF | TGTGCCAGCAGCCGCGCCGTTATGAACACTGAAGCTTTCTTT
TRBD2 | TRBJ2-7 | TRBV6-5 | NA | CASSYVAGGPYEQYF | TGTGCCAGCAGTTACGTGGCGGGAGGGCCCTACGAGCAGTACTTC
TRBD2 | TRBJ2-3 | TRBV7-2 | NA | CASSLVAGGSTDTQYF | TGTGCCAGCAGCTTAGTTGCGGGGGGGAGCACAGATACGCAGTATTTT
TRBD1 | TRBJ1-6 | TRBV7-6 | NA | CASSLVGQGVSSSPLHF | TGTGCCAGCAGCTTAGTGGGACAGGGGGTTTCGAGTTCACCCCTCCACTTT
NA | TRBJ1-1 | TRBV14 | NA | CASSPTLMNTEAFF | TGTGCCAGCAGCCCCACGCTAATGAACACTGAAGCTTTCTTT
NA | TRBJ2-5 | TRBV19 | once | CASNRGGARQETQYF | TGTGCCAGCAACCGTGGAGGGGCGAGGCAAGAGACCCAGTACTTC
TRBD2 | TRBJ2-5 | TRBV7-2 | few | CASSLLAGGGQETQYF | TGTGCCAGCAGCCTTCTAGCGGGAGGGGGGCAAGAGACCCAGTACTTC
NA | TRBJ1-4 | TRBV9 | NA | CASSNDREKLFF | TGTGCCAGCAGCAACGACAGGGAAAAACTGTTTTTT
NA | TRBJ1-5 | TRBV28 | NA | CASTRVSEPQHF | TGTGCCAGCACCCGGGTAAGCGAGCCCCAGCATTTT
NA | TRBJ1-2 | TRBV6-5 | NA | CASSYDSHYGYTF | TGTGCCAGCAGTTACGACAGCCACTATGGCTACACCTTC
TRBD1 | TRBJ1-1 | TRBV6-2/TRBV6-3 | few | CASSWGTGGNTEAFF | TGTGCCAGCAGTTGGGGGACAGGGGGAAACACTGAAGCTTTCTTT
TRBD2 | TRBJ2-1 | TRBV5-3 | NA | CARRSVQGGLAGVSSYNEQFF | TGTGCCAGAAGGTCCGTACAGGGAGGACTAGCGGGAGTAAGCTCCTACAATGAGCAGTTCTTC
NA | TRBJ1-2 | TRBV9 | NA | CASSVGQGSYGYTF | TGTGCCAGCAGCGTAGGGCAGGGCAGCTATGGCTACACCTTC
TRBD1 | TRBJ2-7 | TRBV7-2 | few | CASSSDRGRDEQYF | TGTGCCAGCAGCTCGGACAGGGGGCGAGACGAGCAGTACTTC
NA | TRBJ1-2 | TRBV5-6 | NA | CASSLRVGANYGYTF | TGTGCCAGCAGCTTGAGGGTAGGAGCTAACTATGGCTACACCTTC
NA | TRBJ2-5 | TRBV5-1 | NA | CASSPSMETQYF | TGCGCCAGCAGCCCCTCGATGGAGACCCAGTACTTC
NA | TRBJ1-2 | TRBV5-1 | NA | CASSPTQGPVYGYTF | TGCGCCAGCAGCCCCACTCAGGGACCCGTTTATGGCTACACCTTC
NA | TRBJ2-1 | TRBV5-5 | few | CASSLGGSAYNEQFF | TGTGCCAGCAGCTTGGGAGGGAGCGCCTACAATGAGCAGTTCTTC
NA | TRBJ2-7 | TRBV25-1 | NA | CASSDRGGEYEQYF | TGTGCCAGCAGTGATCGCGGAGGGGAGTACGAGCAGTACTTC
NA | TRBJ1-5 | TRBV19 | NA | CASSGGSNQPQHF | TGTGCCAGTAGTGGAGGTAGCAATCAGCCCCAGCATTTT
NA | TRBJ1-1 | TRBV19 | NA | CASSISAVRGNTEAFF | TGTGCCAGTAGTATTAGCGCGGTGCGGGGTAACACTGAAGCTTTCTTT
TRBD1 | TRBJ1-3 | TRBV27 | NA | CASSRSGTGGHTIYF | TGTGCCAGCAGCAGATCCGGGACAGGGGGACACACCATATATTTT
NA | TRBJ1-1 | TRBV28 | once | CASSSPRQGGNTEAFF | TGTGCCAGCAGTTCCCCCAGGCAAGGAGGGAACACTGAAGCTTTCTTT
NA | TRBJ2-7 | TRBV11-3 | few | CASSRAASYEQYF | TGTGCCAGCAGCAGGGCGGCCTCCTACGAGCAGTACTTC
NA | TRBJ1-5 | TRBV28 | NA | CASRSRVDSNQPQHF | TGTGCCAGCAGATCTAGAGTTGATAGCAATCAGCCCCAGCATTTT
NA | TRBJ1-4 | TRBV6-2/TRBV6-3 | NA | CASSYPGGGNEKLFF | TGTGCCAGCAGTTACCCAGGAGGGGGGAATGAAAAACTGTTTTTT
NA | TRBJ1-1 | TRBV21-1 | NA | CASSRRGLDRVMNTEAFF | TGTGCCAGCAGCAGACGTGGATTGGACAGGGTAATGAACACTGAAGCTTTCTTT
NA | TRBJ1-6 | TRBV7-2 | NA | CASRPDSQRTPLHF | TGTGCCAGCAGACCGGACAGTCAAAGAACACCCCTCCACTTT
NA | TRBJ1-2 | TRBV7-2 | NA | CASSFGTGPEGYTF | TGTGCCAGCAGCTTTGGCACAGGGCCGGAGGGCTACACCTTC
TRBD2 | TRBJ2-2 | TRBV28 | once | CASSLSVAGGSGELFF | TGTGCCAGCAGTTTATCGGTAGCGGGAGGTTCCGGGGAGCTGTTTTTT
TRBD1 | TRBJ1-2 | TRBV11-2 | NA | CASSPLQGAPANYGYTF | TGTGCCAGCAGCCCTCTCCAGGGGGCGCCGGCTAACTATGGCTACACCTTC
TRBD2 | TRBJ2-1 | TRBV19 | NA | CASSKSGGNNEQFF | TGTGCCAGTAGTAAGAGCGGGGGAAACAATGAGCAGTTCTTC
NA | TRBJ2-7 | TRBV5-4 | few | CASSFGGLSYEQYF | TGTGCCAGCAGCTTTGGCGGCCTCTCCTACGAGCAGTACTTC
NA | TRBJ2-3 | TRBV21-1 | NA | CASSVAPATDTQYF | TGTGCCAGCAGTGTAGCGCCCGCGACAGATACGCAGTATTTT
TRBD1 | TRBJ2-4 | TRBV10-1 | NA | CASSDGTGAAKNIQYF | TGCGCCAGCAGTGACGGGACAGGGGCGGCCAAAAACATTCAGTACTTC
TRBD1 | TRBJ2-7 | TRBV29-1 | NA | CSVEGQGASEQYF | TGCAGCGTTGAGGGGCAGGGGGCTAGTGAGCAGTACTTC
NA | TRBJ2-5 | TRBV5-1 | NA | CASSLDRPQETQYF | TGCGCCAGCAGCTTGGACCGACCCCAAGAGACCCAGTACTTC
NA | TRBJ2-5 | TRBV5-8 | once | CASSLRETQYF | TGTGCCAGCAGCTTGAGAGAGACCCAGTACTTC
NA | TRBJ1-6 | TRBV7-2 | NA | CASSYRTAALNSPLHF | TGTGCCAGCAGTTACCGGACAGCCGCCTTAAATTCACCCCTCCACTTT
TRBD1 | TRBJ1-3 | TRBV5-1 | NA | CASSMTGSNTIYF | TGCGCCAGCAGCATGACAGGGTCAAACACCATATATTTT
NA | TRBJ2-2 | TRBV5-1 | NA | CASSLSGELFF | TGCGCCAGCAGCTTGTCCGGGGAGCTGTTTTTT
NA | TRBJ1-6 | TRBV4-3 | once | CASSQDRKGIGNSPLHF | TGCGCCAGCAGCCAAGATAGAAAGGGCATCGGCAATTCACCCCTCCACTTT
NA | TRBJ2-7 | TRBV20-1 | once | CSAREGYEQYF | TGCAGTGCTAGGGAGGGTTACGAGCAGTACTTC
NA | TRBJ1-5 | TRBV9 | NA | CASSVGANSNQPQHF | TGTGCCAGCAGCGTAGGTGCTAATAGCAATCAGCCCCAGCATTTT